This T cell receptor beta chain was sequenced for a study of T-cell memory formation after mild COVID-19. Study findings and constraints: Clones shrinking from day 15 to 85 showed even CD4/CD8 mixes; later expanders tilted CD4+.

The trim removed 10 bases at V and 0 bases at J, leaving 5 bases unmatched. Germline V CDR1 and CDR2: SEHNR, FQNEAQ (reference sequence). The CDR3 is 14 residues long. At least ten counts were recorded for this clonotype. Its antigen is undetermined. With constant-segment primers, 5'RACE yielded cDNA libraries of TCR alpha and TCR beta that carried sample barcodes and UMIs. TCRdb reprocessed the 5' RACE reads via MiXCR and lists one record per CDR3 protein. The repertoire holds a few hundred thousand distinct CDR3 sequences, with roughly 15% as singletons. The sequence was collected from a man between 18 and 29 years old who had mild COVID-19 (a few samples of this study predate the infection). Cell type and time point are not known. Material for sequencing was PBMCs or a T cell subset sorted from them (not recorded which). The chain uses TRBV7-9 and TRBJ2-1; 8 nucleotides match TRBD2. The CDR3 DNA follows: TGTGCCACCCCGGGGGGGAGCTCCTACAATGAGCAGTTCTTC. Translation: CATPGGSSYNEQFF.